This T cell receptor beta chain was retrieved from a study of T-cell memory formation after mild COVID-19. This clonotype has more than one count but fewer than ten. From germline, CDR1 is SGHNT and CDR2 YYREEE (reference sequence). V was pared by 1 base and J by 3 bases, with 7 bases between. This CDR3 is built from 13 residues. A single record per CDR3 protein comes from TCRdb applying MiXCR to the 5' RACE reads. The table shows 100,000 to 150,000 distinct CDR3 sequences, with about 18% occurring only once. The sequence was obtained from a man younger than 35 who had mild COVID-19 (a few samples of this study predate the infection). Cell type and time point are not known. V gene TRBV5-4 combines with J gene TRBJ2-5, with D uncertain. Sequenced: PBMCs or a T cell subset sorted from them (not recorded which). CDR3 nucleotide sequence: TGTGCCAGCAGCTTGCCGTACGAAGAGACCCAGTACTTC. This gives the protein CASSLPYEETQYF.